Listed below are T cell receptor beta chains from one sample, sequenced in a study of neurological immune-mediated disorders. TCRdb re-derived calls from the 5' RACE reads in MiXCR, one entry per CDR3 protein. The sample lists about 21,000 distinct CDR3 sequences; 5% to 7% were seen once. Sequenced material: CD8+ T cells from blood. These receptors all come from a man aged 18 to 29 in good health. Both conserved end residues are part of each CDR3. D genes are given only for firm matches. Some rows have no size entry. The others give once, few or many, or a class for an expanded clone.

D,size,V,J,CDR3,DNA
TRBD1,many,TRBV5-1,TRBJ2-3,CASSLVGQGDPDTQYF,TGCGCCAGCAGCTTGGTGGGACAGGGGGACCCAGATACGCAGTATTTT
.,many,TRBV11-2,TRBJ1-2,CASSLDLTLSF,TGTGCCAGCAGCTTAGATTTGACGCTCTCCTTC
.,many,TRBV7-7,TRBJ1-1,CASSVSPGTEAFF,TGTGCTAGCAGCGTCAGCCCGGGAACTGAAGCTTTCTTT
.,many,TRBV7-6,TRBJ1-1,CASSGGAEAFF,TGTGCCAGCAGCGGGGGCGCAGAAGCTTTCTTT
.,many,TRBV24-1,TRBJ1-2,CATSLRGYGYTF,TGTGCCACCAGTCTACGGGGCTATGGCTACACCTTC
.,few,TRBV7-2,TRBJ2-7,CASSLGGTNPYEQYF,TGTGCCAGCAGCTTAGGCGGGACAAACCCCTACGAGCAGTACTTC
.,.,TRBV4-1,TRBJ1-5,CASNQAQGGQKPQHF,TGCGCCAGCAACCAAGCGCAGGGAGGTCAAAAGCCACAGCATTTT
.,many,TRBV11-2,TRBJ1-1,CASSLMTGWDTEAFF,TGTGCCAGCAGCTTAATGACAGGATGGGACACTGAAGCTTTCTTT
.,many,TRBV7-9,TRBJ2-2,CASREGSPTGELFF,TGTGCCTCCCGCGAAGGGTCCCCCACCGGGGAGCTGTTTTTT
.,many,TRBV12-3/TRBV12-4,TRBJ1-1,CASSPGLGAEAFF,TGTGCCAGCAGTCCAGGGTTGGGGGCTGAAGCTTTCTTT
.,many,TRBV20-1,TRBJ1-3,CSAPQGNTIYF,TGCAGTGCGCCACAGGGAAACACCATATATTTT
TRBD1,many,TRBV5-1,TRBJ2-5,CASRWMELGQGAFAGQETQYF,TGCGCCAGCAGATGGATGGAACTCGGACAGGGGGCCTTCGCAGGCCAAGAGACCCAGTACTTC
.,many,TRBV29-1,TRBJ1-1,CSVEGESAEAFF,TGCAGCGTTGAAGGGGAATCGGCTGAAGCTTTCTTT
TRBD2,many,TRBV10-3,TRBJ2-3,CAISHGLAGGISDTQYF,TGTGCCATCAGTCACGGACTAGCGGGGGGTATATCAGATACGCAGTATTTT
.,.,TRBV6-4,TRBJ1-2,CASSDSSEPGSYGYTF,TGTGCCAGCAGTGACTCGTCCGAGCCGGGGAGCTATGGCTACACCTTC
.,many,TRBV7-6,TRBJ2-1,CASSLAGAGFNEQFF,TGTGCCAGCAGCTTAGCGGGAGCAGGCTTTAATGAGCAGTTCTTC
.,many,TRBV20-1,TRBJ1-1,CSARPVGLGTEAFF,TGCAGTGCTAGGCCCGTGGGGTTGGGGACTGAAGCTTTCTTT
TRBD1,few,TRBV7-9,TRBJ2-1,CASSTPGQAYNEQFF,TGTGCCAGCAGCACCCCGGGACAGGCCTACAATGAGCAGTTCTTC
TRBD1,.,TRBV4-1,TRBJ1-1,CASNRGQGNTEAFF,TGCGCCAGCAACAGAGGACAGGGGAACACTGAAGCTTTCTTT
.,many,TRBV20-1,TRBJ2-7,CSARDYGSYEQYF,TGCAGTGCTAGAGATTACGGCTCCTACGAGCAGTACTTC
.,many,TRBV5-1,TRBJ1-2,CASSWNPGEAGYTF,TGCGCCAGCAGCTGGAACCCAGGGGAGGCGGGCTACACCTTC
.,many,TRBV25-1,TRBJ2-5,CASTSRYEGETQYF,TGTGCCAGCACCAGTCGGTATGAGGGAGAGACCCAGTACTTC
TRBD1,few,TRBV6-2/TRBV6-3,TRBJ1-2,CASSYTGTARRRLAPPNYGYTF,TGTGCCAGCAGTTATACGGGGACAGCGAGACGGCGGTTGGCCCCTCCGAACTATGGCTACACCTTC
.,many,TRBV7-9,TRBJ1-4,CASSLGVNEKLFF,TGTGCCAGCAGCTTAGGAGTTAATGAAAAACTGTTTTTT
TRBD1,many,TRBV5-1,TRBJ2-7,CASSLGQGPYEQYF,TGCGCCAGCAGCTTGGGACAGGGGCCCTACGAGCAGTACTTC
TRBD1,many,TRBV29-1,TRBJ1-1,CSGLGDRHMNTEAFF,TGCAGCGGGCTCGGGGACAGACATATGAACACTGAAGCTTTCTTT
.,many,TRBV4-1,TRBJ1-1,CASSQGRNTEAFF,TGCGCCAGCAGCCAAGGGCGGAACACTGAAGCTTTCTTT
.,many,TRBV10-2,TRBJ1-2,CASSEGGVGYGYTF,TGCGCCAGCAGTGAGGGGGGGGTAGGCTATGGCTACACCTTC
.,few,TRBV7-9,TRBJ1-1,CASSLEQGLAEAFF,TGTGCCAGCAGCTTAGAGCAGGGTTTGGCTGAAGCTTTCTTT
TRBD1,many,TRBV9,TRBJ1-2,CASSVVTGDGYTF,TGTGCCAGCAGCGTAGTGACAGGGGACGGCTACACCTTC
TRBD1,many,TRBV20-1,TRBJ1-3,CSAIDRGLGNTIYF,TGCAGTGCTATCGACAGGGGGCTTGGAAACACCATATATTTT
.,many,TRBV21-1,TRBJ2-7,CASSKDVTYEQYF,TGTGCCAGCAGCAAAGATGTGACCTACGAGCAGTACTTC
.,many,TRBV3-1,TRBJ2-3,CASSQDGLGTQYF,TGTGCCAGCAGCCAAGATGGGCTAGGCACGCAGTATTTT
.,few,TRBV7-9,TRBJ2-7,CASSRPGYEQYF,TGTGCCAGCAGCCGCCCGGGTTACGAGCAGTACTTC
.,many,TRBV6-1,TRBJ1-1,CASTQGSLNTEAFF,TGTGCCAGCACACAGGGATCCTTGAACACTGAAGCTTTCTTT
.,many,TRBV7-3,TRBJ1-2,CASSLGDNYGYTF,TGTGCCAGCAGCTTAGGGGATAACTATGGCTACACCTTC
.,.,TRBV6-5,TRBJ1-5,CASSTIRGDAQHF,TGTGCCAGCAGTACAATAAGGGGCGATGCCCAGCATTTT
.,many,TRBV6-5,TRBJ2-5,CASRGPGETQYF,TGTGCCAGCAGAGGGCCTGGGGAGACCCAGTACTTC
.,.,TRBV6-6,TRBJ1-2,CASSPGDGYTF,TGTGCCAGCAGTCCAGGTGATGGCTACACCTTC
.,many,TRBV20-1,TRBJ1-1,CSARVAGQWKNTEAFF,TGCAGTGCTAGAGTAGCAGGGCAGTGGAAGAACACTGAAGCTTTCTTT
.,.,TRBV27,TRBJ1-5,CASSSGPGQEQPQHF,TGTGCCAGCAGTTCAGGTCCGGGCCAGGAACAGCCCCAGCATTTT
.,many,TRBV18,TRBJ2-2,CASSPGLPNTGELFF,TGTGCCAGCTCACCGGGACTGCCGAACACCGGGGAGCTGTTTTTT
TRBD2,few,TRBV5-4,TRBJ2-3,CASSFPGGPTDTQYF,TGTGCCAGCAGCTTCCCGGGGGGGCCTACAGATACGCAGTATTTT
TRBD2,many,TRBV27,TRBJ2-3,CASSSLAGGLVGTDTQYF,TGTGCCAGCAGTTCATTAGCGGGGGGGCTTGTGGGCACAGATACGCAGTATTTT
TRBD1,many,TRBV5-1,TRBJ2-7,CASSFAYGTGFFREQYF,TGCGCCAGCAGCTTCGCCTATGGGACAGGGTTCTTCCGGGAGCAGTACTTC
.,many,TRBV10-3,TRBJ2-6,CAISELGGSGANVLTF,TGTGCCATCAGTGAGCTAGGAGGCTCTGGGGCCAACGTCCTGACTTTC
TRBD2,many,TRBV7-2,TRBJ2-7,CASSLTSGGSYEQYF,TGTGCCAGCAGCTTGACTAGCGGTGGATCCTACGAGCAGTACTTC
TRBD2,many,TRBV7-6,TRBJ2-2,CASSLAVRLATGELFF,TGTGCCAGCAGCTTAGCGGTCCGACTAGCCACCGGGGAGCTGTTTTTT
.,many,TRBV20-1,TRBJ1-4,CSASWAVDRAANEKLFF,TGCAGTGCTAGTTGGGCCGTGGACCGTGCGGCTAATGAAAAACTGTTTTTT
TRBD1,many,TRBV20-1,TRBJ1-2,CSAAVPLTTGTDYGYTF,TGCAGTGCTGCGGTGCCTCTAACAACCGGGACAGACTATGGCTACACCTTC
.,many,TRBV24-1,TRBJ2-3,CATSDPRATDTQYF,TGTGCCACCAGTGATCCGCGGGCCACAGATACGCAGTATTTT
TRBD2,many,TRBV3-1,TRBJ2-6,CASRLAGGSGANVLTF,TGTGCCAGCCGATTAGCGGGGGGCTCCGGGGCCAACGTCCTGACTTTC
.,many,TRBV5-1,TRBJ1-1,CASSFGTEAFF,TGCGCCAGCAGCTTTGGGACTGAAGCTTTCTTT
.,many,TRBV5-6,TRBJ1-1,CASSLATGGMNTEAFF,TGTGCCAGCAGCTTGGCCACGGGGGGCATGAACACTGAAGCTTTCTTT
.,many,TRBV4-1,TRBJ1-2,CASNPGTDYYPGYTF,TGCGCCAGCAATCCCGGGACCGATTACTATCCTGGCTACACCTTC